This TCR beta chain was sequenced for a study of tumor-infiltrating lymphocytes in primary liver carcinoma. Per the germline V gene, CDR1 is ENHRY and CDR2 is SYGVKD. V lost 6 bases to trimming and J lost 6 bases; unmatched junction nucleotides: 11. CDR3 length equals 16 residues. TCR beta cDNA was prepared out of approximately 470 ng total RNA by means of a constant-region primer. TCR beta libraries came from three nested multiplex PCR rounds using slightly modified ARM-PCR. TRBV1-TRBV30 forward primers paired with a C-beta reverse primer were used in the first two PCR rounds, which ran approximately 10 cycles each. Each CDR3 protein gets one entry after TCRdb re-called the multiplex PCR reads with MiXCR. The table includes approximately 330,000 distinct CDR3 sequences, 65% detected once. This clonotype was counted many times. The researchers obtained blood RNA from unsorted whole blood and also extracted germline DNA.

Specimen: peripheral blood. The chain employs TRBV10-3 and TRBJ2-1; 10 bases match TRBD2. The sequence derives from a man aged 35 to 55 with primary liver carcinoma and hepatitis B virus infection. The CDR3 loop is CAIRKGTSVGRNEQFF. CDR3 nucleotide sequence: TGTGCCATCAGAAAGGGGACTAGCGTGGGACGCAATGAGCAGTTCTTC.